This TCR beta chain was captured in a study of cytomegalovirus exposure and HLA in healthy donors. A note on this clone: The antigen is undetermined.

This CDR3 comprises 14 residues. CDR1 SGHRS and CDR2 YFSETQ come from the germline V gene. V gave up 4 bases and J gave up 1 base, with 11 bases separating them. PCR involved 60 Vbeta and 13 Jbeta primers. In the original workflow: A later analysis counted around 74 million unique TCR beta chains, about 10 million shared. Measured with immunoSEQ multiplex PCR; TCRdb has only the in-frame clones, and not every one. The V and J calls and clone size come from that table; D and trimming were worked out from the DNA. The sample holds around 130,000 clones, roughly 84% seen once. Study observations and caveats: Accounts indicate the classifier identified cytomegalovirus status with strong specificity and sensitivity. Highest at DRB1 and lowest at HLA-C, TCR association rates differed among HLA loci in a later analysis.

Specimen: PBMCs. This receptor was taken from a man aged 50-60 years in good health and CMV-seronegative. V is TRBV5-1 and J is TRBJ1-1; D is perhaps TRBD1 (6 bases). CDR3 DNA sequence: TGCGCCAGCAGCACGGGACACGAGAACACTGAAGCTTTCTTT. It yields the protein CASSTGHENTEAFF.